This TCR beta chain was documented in a study of T cell responses to AZD1222 COVID-19 vaccine. The CDR3 loop spans 14 amino acids. V gave up 0 bases and J gave up 4 bases, with 9 bases separating them. CDR1 is SGHDN and CDR2 is FVKESK in the germline V gene. Produced via immunoSEQ multiplex PCR; TCRdb's table is partial and in-frame only. This table has 95,000 to 150,000 clones, about 88% appearing once. The chain links TRBV14 to TRBJ2-5, with D unresolved. Sequenced here: peripheral blood, sampled 28 days after the second AZD1222 dose. The sequence was obtained from an adult who received the AZD1222 COVID-19 vaccine. The CDR3 protein is CASSQEERTETQYF. CDR3 in DNA: TGTGCCAGCAGCCAAGAAGAAAGAACAGAGACCCAGTACTTC. Using reference TRBV14 and TRBJ2-5 for the parts outside the CDR3, the full variable domain is EAGVTQFPSHSVIEKGQTVTLRCDPISGHDNLYWYRRVMGKEIKFLLHFVKESKQDESGMPNNRFLAERTGGTYSTLKVQPAELEDSGVYFCASSQEERTETQYFGPGTRLLVL.